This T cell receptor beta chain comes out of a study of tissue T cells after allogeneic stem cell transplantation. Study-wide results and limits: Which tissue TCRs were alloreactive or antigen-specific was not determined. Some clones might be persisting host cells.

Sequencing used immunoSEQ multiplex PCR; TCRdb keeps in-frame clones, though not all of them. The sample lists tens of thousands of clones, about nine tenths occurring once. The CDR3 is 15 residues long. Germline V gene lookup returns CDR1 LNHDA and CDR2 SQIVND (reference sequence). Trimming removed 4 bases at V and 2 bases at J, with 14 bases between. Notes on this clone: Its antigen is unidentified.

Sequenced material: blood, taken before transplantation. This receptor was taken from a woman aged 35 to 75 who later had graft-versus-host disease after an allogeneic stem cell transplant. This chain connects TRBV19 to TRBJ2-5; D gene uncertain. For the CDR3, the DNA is TGTGCCAGTAGTACTTATGGACCGACGCAAGAGACCCAGTACTTC. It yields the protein CASSTYGPTQETQYF. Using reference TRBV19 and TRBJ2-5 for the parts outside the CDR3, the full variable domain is DGGITQSPKYLFRKEGQNVTLSCEQNLNHDAMYWYRQDPGQGLRLIYYSQIVNDFQKGDIAEGYSVSREKKESFPLTVTSAQKNPTAFYLCASSTYGPTQETQYFGPGTRLLVL.